In its sample, the clone carrying this T cell receptor (beta chain) was seen once. The data are from a study of T cell changes during pregnancy in multiple sclerosis. Sequencing used immunoSEQ multiplex PCR; TCRdb keeps in-frame clones, though not all of them. There are tens of thousands of clones in the sample; around 90% occur only once, and over 10% lies in the top ten. Trimming removed 0 bases from V and 6 bases from J; junction bases left unmatched: 2. Germline CDR1 and CDR2: SEHNR and FQNEAQ (reference sequence). The CDR3 is 13 residues long. The clonotype comes from a female donor with multiple sclerosis, enrolled in a pregnancy study. V usage is TRBV7-9 and J usage is TRBJ2-7, with TRBD2 matching over 7 bases. The source material was CD8+ T cells from peripheral blood mononuclear cells, sampled after pregnancy. Written as DNA, the CDR3 is TGTGCCAGCAGCTTAGCGGGAGGGCCCGAGCAGTACTTC. Its translation: CASSLAGGPEQYF.